The clone carrying this T cell receptor beta chain has a count of ten or more. MiXCR, run by TCRdb on the 5' RACE reads, gives a single entry per CDR3 protein. The sample lists 25,000 to 30,000 distinct CDR3 sequences, 5% to 7.5% occurring once. This specimen belongs to a study of neurological immune-mediated disorders. The germline CDR1 and CDR2 sequences are MDHEN and SYDVKM. The CDR3 has 14 residues. V was cut by 10 bases and J by 4 bases, with 16 bases left in between. This TCR came from a woman between 50 and 59 years old in good health. The specimen sequenced was PBMCs. The chain carries TRBV28 and TRBJ2-2; D gene uncertain. In DNA form, the CDR3 reads TGTGCCACAAGGGCCAGGCCGGGCACCGGGGAGCTGTTTTTT. Protein: CATRARPGTGELFF. The full variable domain, its missing parts supplied by reference TRBV28 and TRBJ2-2, is DVKVTQSSRYLVKRTGEKVFLECVQDMDHENMFWYRQDPGLGLRLIYFSYDVKMKEKGDIPEGYSVSREKKERFSLILESASTNQTSMYLCATRARPGTGELFFGEGSRLTVL.